This T cell receptor beta chain was sequenced for a study of cytomegalovirus exposure and HLA in healthy donors. The CDR3 loop spans 16 amino acids. Germline CDR1 SGHNT, CDR2 YENEEA. In the PCR, 60 Vbeta and 13 Jbeta primers were used. The data were produced by immunoSEQ multiplex PCR, yet TCRdb's version contains in-frame clones alone and is incomplete. Altogether approximately 120,000 clones are present, roughly 80% being singletons, with the ten largest covering 2% to 3%. The origin of this receptor is a female donor in good health and CMV-seronegative. The sequencing sample was made of PBMCs. V usage is TRBV11-3 and J usage is TRBJ2-5; TRBD1 agrees at 7 bases. Gene TRBJ2-7 matches the end of the DNA better, so the J call may be wrong. CDR3 coding DNA: TGTGCCAGCAGCCCCGAGCAGGGGGAACCCTCCTACGAGCAGTACTTC. It codes for CASSPEQGEPSYEQYF.